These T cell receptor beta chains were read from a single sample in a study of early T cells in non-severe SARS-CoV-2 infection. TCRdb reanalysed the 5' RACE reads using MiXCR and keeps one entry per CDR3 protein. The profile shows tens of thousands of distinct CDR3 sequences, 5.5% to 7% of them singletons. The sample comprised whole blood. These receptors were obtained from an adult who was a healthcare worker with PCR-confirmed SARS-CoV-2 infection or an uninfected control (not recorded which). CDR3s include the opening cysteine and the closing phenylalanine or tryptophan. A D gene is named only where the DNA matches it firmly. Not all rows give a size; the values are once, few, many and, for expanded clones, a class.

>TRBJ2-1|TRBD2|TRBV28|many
TGTGCCAGCACCCCTCTAGCGGGAGAATCGTATGAGCAGTTCTTC
CASTPLAGESYEQFF
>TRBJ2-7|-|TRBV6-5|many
TGTGCCAGCAGTTACGGCGGGACCGCACACGAGCAGTACTTC
CASSYGGTAHEQYF
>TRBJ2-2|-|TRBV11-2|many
TGTGCCAGCAGCTTACGACATGGCGGGGAGCTGTTTTTT
CASSLRHGGELFF
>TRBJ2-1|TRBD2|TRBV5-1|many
TGCGCCAGCAGCTTAGCGGGAGGCGTCGCCTACAATGAGCAGTTCTTC
CASSLAGGVAYNEQFF
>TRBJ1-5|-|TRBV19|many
TGTGCCAGTAGAGGAGCAGGGAGTAGCAATCAGCCCCAGCATTTT
CASRGAGSSNQPQHF
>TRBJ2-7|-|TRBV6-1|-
TGTGCCAGCAGTGAATCGACCTACGAGCAGTACTTC
CASSESTYEQYF
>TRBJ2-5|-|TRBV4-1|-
TGCGCCGCAGGGGCAGAGACCCAGTACTTC
CAAGAETQYF
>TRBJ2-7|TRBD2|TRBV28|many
TGTGCCAGCTGGGACGGGACTAGCGGATACGAGCAGTACTTC
CASWDGTSGYEQYF
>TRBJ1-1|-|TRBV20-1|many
TGCAGTGCTAATCCGCGGAGGGGTGAAGCTTTCTTT
CSANPRRGEAFF
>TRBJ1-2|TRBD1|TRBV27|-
TGTGCCAGCAGTCGGAGGACAGGGGGACGCTATGGCTACACCTTC
CASSRRTGGRYGYTF
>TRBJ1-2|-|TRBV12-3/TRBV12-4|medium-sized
TGTGCCAGCAGTCTCCAGCCGGGGTACTATGGCTACACCTTC
CASSLQPGYYGYTF
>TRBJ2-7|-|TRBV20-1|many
TGCAGTGCTAGAGCCCCACCCCAGCGGGCCCCCTACGAGCAGTACTTC
CSARAPPQRAPYEQYF
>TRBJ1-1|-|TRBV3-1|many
TGTGCCAGCAGTGCAGGCCAAATGAACACTGAAGCTTTCTTT
CASSAGQMNTEAFF
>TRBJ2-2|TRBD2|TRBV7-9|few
TGTGCCAGCAGCCCGAGGGGTCTAGCGGGAGGCCCCAACACCGGGGAGCTGTTTTTT
CASSPRGLAGGPNTGELFF
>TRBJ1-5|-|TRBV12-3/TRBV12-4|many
TGTGCCAGCAGTTTAGGTAGTATTTTTAGCAATCAGCCCCAGCATTTT
CASSLGSIFSNQPQHF
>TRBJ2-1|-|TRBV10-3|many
TGTGCCACTGCCACCTCGCAGGGGAGGGATGAGCAGTTCTTC
CATATSQGRDEQFF
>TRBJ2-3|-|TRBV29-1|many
TGCAGCGTCGGGATAGGCGCGGCCACAGATACGCAGTATTTT
CSVGIGAATDTQYF
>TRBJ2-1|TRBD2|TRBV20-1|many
TGCAGTGCTCTGAACGCCGGGACTAGCGGGAGGGACTACAATGAGCAGTTCTTC
CSALNAGTSGRDYNEQFF
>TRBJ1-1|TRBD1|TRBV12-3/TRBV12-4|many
TGTGCCAGCAGTGATCTCCCGATACTGACAGGGGGCCGGACTGAAGCTTTCTTT
CASSDLPILTGGRTEAFF
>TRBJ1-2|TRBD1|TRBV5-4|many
TGTGCCAGCAGCTCCGGGACAGAAGAAGGCTACACCTTC
CASSSGTEEGYTF
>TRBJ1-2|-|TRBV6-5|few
TGTGCCAGCAGTTACCCGACAGCTAATGGCTACACCTTC
CASSYPTANGYTF
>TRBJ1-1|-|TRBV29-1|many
TGCAGCGTTGTAGGGGAGGACACTGAAGCTTTCTTT
CSVVGEDTEAFF
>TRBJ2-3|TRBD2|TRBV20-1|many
TGCAGTGCTAAGTCGCGGGATTCGGGAGGGGGCACAGATACGCAGTATTTT
CSAKSRDSGGGTDTQYF
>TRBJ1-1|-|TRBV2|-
TGTGCCAGCAGTGGATCCGCCTTAATCATGAACACTGAAGCTTTCTTT
CASSGSALIMNTEAFF
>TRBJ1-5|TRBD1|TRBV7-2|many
TGTGCCAGCAGCTTTCAAGGGGGCAGGCAGCCCCAGCATTTT
CASSFQGGRQPQHF
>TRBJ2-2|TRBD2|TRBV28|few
TGTGCCAGCAGTCCTCGACCGGGGACTAGCGGAAACACCGGGGAGCTGTTTTTT
CASSPRPGTSGNTGELFF
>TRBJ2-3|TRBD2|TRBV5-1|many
TGCGCCAGCAGCCGGGGAGCGGGGGTCACAGATACGCAGTATTTT
CASSRGAGVTDTQYF
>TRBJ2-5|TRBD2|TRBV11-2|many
TGTGCCAGCAGCTTATTCAGCGGGAGAATAGAAGAGACCCAGTACTTC
CASSLFSGRIEETQYF
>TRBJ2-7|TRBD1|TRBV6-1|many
TGTGCCAGCAGTGTCCCCGGACAGGGTTACGAGCAGTACTTC
CASSVPGQGYEQYF
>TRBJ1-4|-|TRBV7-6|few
TGTGCCAGCAGCCCCCTCGGAGAGGAGGACTTCGTTTTT
CASSPLGEEDFVF
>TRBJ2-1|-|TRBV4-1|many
TGCGCCAGCAGCCAAGACCGGACCGCGAGCTCCTACAATGAGCAGTTCTTC
CASSQDRTASSYNEQFF
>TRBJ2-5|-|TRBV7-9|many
TGTGCCAGCAGCTTAAACGGGGCGGGGAAAGAGACCCAGTACTTC
CASSLNGAGKETQYF
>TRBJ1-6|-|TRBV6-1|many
TGTGCCAGCAGGAACTCGGGAGGGGCAAGTAATTCACCCCTCCACTTT
CASRNSGGASNSPLHF
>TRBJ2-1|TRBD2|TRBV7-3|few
TGTGCCAGCAGCTTAGGGGCTAGCGGGAGTTCGGATGAGCAGTTCTTC
CASSLGASGSSDEQFF
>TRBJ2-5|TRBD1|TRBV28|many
TGTGCCAGCAGCCCCGACAGGGGGCGAGATCAAGAGACCCAGTACTTC
CASSPDRGRDQETQYF
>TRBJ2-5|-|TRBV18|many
TGTGCCAGCTCACCCATCGACAGTCAAGAGACCCAGTACTTC
CASSPIDSQETQYF
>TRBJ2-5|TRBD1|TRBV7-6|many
TGTGCCAGCAGCCCACTAGATGCGTTCGGGACAGGCCAAGAGACCCAGTACTTC
CASSPLDAFGTGQETQYF
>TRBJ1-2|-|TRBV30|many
TGTGCCTGGATATTGGGCGGCTATGGCTACACCTTC
CAWILGGYGYTF
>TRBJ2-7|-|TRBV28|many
TGTGCCAGCAGCCTGGGGGGAGACTTCTCCTACGAGCAGTACTTC
CASSLGGDFSYEQYF
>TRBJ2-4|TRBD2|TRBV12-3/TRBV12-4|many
TGTGCCAGCAGTTTTCGGTTAGCGGGGGCCAAAAACATTCAGTACTTC
CASSFRLAGAKNIQYF
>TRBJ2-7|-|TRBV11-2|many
TGTGCCAGCAGCTTAAGCAGCGGGCTATCCTACGAGCAGTACTTC
CASSLSSGLSYEQYF
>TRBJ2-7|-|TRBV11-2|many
TGTGCCAGCAGCCCGTTAACAGGTACCTACGAGCAGTACTTC
CASSPLTGTYEQYF
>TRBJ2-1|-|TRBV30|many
TGTGCCTGGAGCGGAGACTACAATGAGCAGTTCTTC
CAWSGDYNEQFF
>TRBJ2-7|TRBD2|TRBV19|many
TGTGCCAGTAGTAAAGCGGGAGGGCCTTCCTACGAGCAGTACTTC
CASSKAGGPSYEQYF
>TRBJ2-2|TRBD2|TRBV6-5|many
TGTGCCAGCAGTTATCACGGGACTAGCGGGAGTTGGGCAAACCCCGGGGAGCTGTTTTTT
CASSYHGTSGSWANPGELFF
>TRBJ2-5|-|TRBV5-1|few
TGCGCCAGCAGCTTGGCGAAGACCCAGTACTTC
CASSLAKTQYF
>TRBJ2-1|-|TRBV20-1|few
TGCAGTGCTAGAGATCCGGGGGAGCGCTTCAATGAGCAGTTCTTC
CSARDPGERFNEQFF
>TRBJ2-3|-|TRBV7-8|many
TGTGCCAGCAGCTACCTGGGTCAGGGTAGCACAGATACGCAGTATTTT
CASSYLGQGSTDTQYF
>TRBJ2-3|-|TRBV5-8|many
TGTGCCAGCAGCTTGCGGGTCCACGACAGCACAGATACGCAGTATTTT
CASSLRVHDSTDTQYF
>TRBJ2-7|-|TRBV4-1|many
TGCGCCAGCAGCCAAGAATTCCGGCTAGTGTACGAGCAGTACTTC
CASSQEFRLVYEQYF
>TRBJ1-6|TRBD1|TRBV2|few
TGTGCCAGCAGACCAACAGGGGGAATTTCACCCCTCCACTTT
CASRPTGGISPLHF
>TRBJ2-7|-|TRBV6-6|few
TGTGCCAGCAGACCCCAAGGGCGTGCCTGGCAGCAGTACTTC
CASRPQGRAWQQYF
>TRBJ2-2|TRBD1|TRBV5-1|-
TGCGCCAGCAGCGGGACAGGGCCCGGGGAGCTGTTTTTT
CASSGTGPGELFF
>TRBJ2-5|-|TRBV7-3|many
TGTGCCAGCAGCTTAGGAGTAGGGGAGACCCAGTACTTC
CASSLGVGETQYF
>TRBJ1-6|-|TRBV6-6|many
TGTGCCAGCAGTTCGGGGTGGGGGGTGGATAATTCACCCCTCCACTTT
CASSSGWGVDNSPLHF